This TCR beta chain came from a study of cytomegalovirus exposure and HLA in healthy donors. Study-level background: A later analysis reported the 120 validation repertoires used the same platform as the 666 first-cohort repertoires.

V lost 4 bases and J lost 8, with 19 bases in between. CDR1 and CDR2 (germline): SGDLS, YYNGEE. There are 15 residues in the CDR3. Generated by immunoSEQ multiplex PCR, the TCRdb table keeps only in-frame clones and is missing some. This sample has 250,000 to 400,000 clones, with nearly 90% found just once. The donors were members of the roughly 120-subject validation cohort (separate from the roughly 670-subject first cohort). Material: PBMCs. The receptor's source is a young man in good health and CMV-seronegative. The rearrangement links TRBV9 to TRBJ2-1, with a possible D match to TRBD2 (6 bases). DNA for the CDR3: TGTGCCAGCAGCCCCCCGGGACTCCCGGGTCATGAGCAGTTCTTC. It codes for CASSPPGLPGHEQFF.